This entry lists 18 T cell receptor beta chains sequenced from one sample in a study of long-term antiretroviral therapy in people with HIV. Version v3.0 of the immunoSEQ assay ran at survey level. This table comes from immunoSEQ multiplex PCR, and its TCRdb copy is limited to in-frame clones, with some not included. The sample includes tens of thousands of clones, 85% to 95% of them seen just once. The source was unsorted PBMCs, collected about 6.7 years after starting antiretroviral therapy. Receptors were obtained from a woman in her forties with HIV.

The chain couples TRBV6-1 to TRBJ1-3, with TRBD1 identical over 7 bases. CDR1 MNHNS and CDR2 SASEGT come from the germline V gene. The CDR3 contains 19 residues. Unmatched junction bases numbered 16, after V lost 2 bases and J lost 3 bases. The DNA of the CDR3 is TGTGCCAGCAGTGAATCAATATTCCCCGAGACAGGGTTTGGAAACACCATATATTTT. This gives the protein CASSESIFPETGFGNTIYF.

This clone was observed a single time. The chain couples TRBV11-2 to TRBJ1-2, with TRBD1 as a possible D gene (6 bases). Between the trimmed V and J ends, which lost 3 bases and 2 bases, there was a span of 13 bases. Germline CDR1 is SGHAT and CDR2 is FQNNGV. The CDR3 loop spans 15 amino acids. The CDR3: CASSLIDRLNYGYTF. CDR3 sequence (DNA): TGTGCCAGCAGCTTGATAGACAGGCTGAACTATGGCTACACCTTC.

Comment on this clone: The DNA is left out, because the CDR3 cannot be placed on it with certainty; the CDR3 is given as TCRdb lists it. The J gene is TRBJ2-3, the V gene TRBV6-6; whether TRBD2, the table's D call, matches the DNA was not checked. Germline V gene data show CDR1 as MNHNY and CDR2 as SVGAGI (reference sequence). The CDR3 is 15 amino acids long, termini counted. CDR3: CASSSSRGMADTQYF.

The V and J genes are TRBV7-2 and TRBJ2-7; D not certain. Germline CDR1 is SGHTA and CDR2 is FQGNSA. V shed 4 bases and J shed 5 bases, with 6 bases lying between them. CDR3 length: 11 residues. The CDR3 DNA is TGTGCCAGCAGCTCTTCCCACGAGCAGTACTTC. This translates into CASSSSHEQYF.

The chain carries TRBV4-3 and TRBJ1-5, with 8 bases fitting TRBD1. This CDR3 is built from 17 residues. Germline assignment: CDR1 LGHNA and CDR2 YSLEER. With 0 bases clipped from V and 5 bases from J, the junction kept 9 bases outside the gene matches. The CDR3 reads CASSQDSPRGLHQPQHF. In DNA form, the CDR3 reads TGCGCCAGCAGCCAAGATAGTCCCAGGGGGCTGCATCAGCCCCAGCATTTT.

This sequence joins TRBV7-2 and TRBJ1-6; a possible D gene is TRBD1 (6 bases). The CDR3 loop spans 15 amino acids. Germline CDR1 reads SGHTA; CDR2 reads FQGNSA. Trimming left V 6 bases short and J 12 bases short, with 21 bases between. This CDR3 reads CASRPGSGGGLPLHF. Here the CDR3 DNA reads TGTGCCAGCAGGCCAGGGAGCGGTGGGGGGCTACCCCTCCACTTT.

The V call is TRBV7-2, the J call TRBJ1-3, with a weak D call TRBD1 (5 bases). The CDR3 loop spans 15 amino acids. Trimming left V 5 bases short and J 4 bases short, with 15 bases between. Per germline, CDR1 SGHTA and CDR2 FQGNSA. CDR3 amino acids: CASSTGGKGGNTIYF. The CDR3 DNA follows: TGTGCCAGCAGCACTGGGGGGAAGGGCGGAAACACCATATATTTT.

A single count supports this clone. The V and J genes are TRBV5-6 and TRBJ2-5; 7 bases align to TRBD1. The V and J ends lost 4 bases and 4 bases, in that order; junction bases with no gene match: 10. The CDR3 has 15 amino acids. Germline loops: CDR1 SGHDT, CDR2 YYEEEE. CDR3 DNA: TGTGCCAGCAGCCGATGGTCAGGGGGTATAGAGACCCAGTACTTC. Its translation: CASSRWSGGIETQYF.

This chain uses TRBV11-3 with TRBJ2-1; no clear D. The CDR3 is made up of 14 amino acids. Trimming took 5 bases from V and 4 from J, leaving 12 bases between them. Germline CDR1 SGHNT, CDR2 YENEEA. CDR3 coding DNA: TGTGCCAGCAGCCCTCCGGCAAGATACAATGAGCAGTTCTTC. Translation: CASSPPARYNEQFF.

The chain uses TRBV29-1 and TRBJ1-1, with TRBD1 matching over 9 bases. V lost 4 bases, J lost 1 base, and 7 bases stayed unmatched. This CDR3 is 15 amino acids long. The germline gives CDR1 SQVTM, CDR2 ANQGSEA. The CDR3 bases are TGCAGCGTTGCCAGACAGGGGGGGACGAACACTGAAGCTTTCTTT. It translates to CSVARQGGTNTEAFF.

This chain connects TRBV11-3 to TRBJ2-1; 7 bases map to TRBD1. CDR1 is SGHNT, CDR2 YENEEA, per germline. This CDR3 region has 15 residues. With V trimmed by 6 bases and J by 4 bases, 9 bases remained unmatched. Written as DNA, the CDR3 is TGTGCCAGCAGTCGGGGAAGGGGGCGGTACAATGAGCAGTTCTTC. It specifies CASSRGRGRYNEQFF.

This clone is medium-sized. V gene TRBV27 combines with J gene TRBJ1-2; 7 bases align to TRBD1. Trimming at V came to 2 bases and at J to 2 bases, leaving 2 bases not matched to a gene. The CDR3 has 14 residues. Germline assignment: CDR1 MNHEY and CDR2 SMNVEV (reference sequence). The CDR3 sequence: CASSLQGGNYGYTF. The CDR3 DNA is TGTGCCAGCAGTTTACAGGGGGGGAACTATGGCTACACCTTC.

V is TRBV30 and J is TRBJ1-6; no clear D gene. Germline CDR1 is GTSNPN and CDR2 is SVGIG (reference sequence). The CDR3 covers 14 residues. The V and J ends lost 4 bases and 3 bases respectively, with 10 bases between them. CDR3 DNA: TGTGCCTGGAACTCGAAAGGCTATAATTCACCCCTCCACTTT. Translation: CAWNSKGYNSPLHF.

This clone was picked up one time. This chain links TRBV9 with TRBJ2-3; tentatively, D is TRBD2 (7 bases). The germline V gene encodes CDR1 SGDLS and CDR2 YYNGEE. The CDR3 has 18 amino acids. The V end was cut by 0 bases, the J end by 0 bases, with 17 bases between. The CDR3 here is CASSVGLWGGASTDTQYF. The CDR3 DNA reads as TGTGCCAGCAGCGTAGGATTGTGGGGGGGGGCTAGCACAGATACGCAGTATTTT.

The chain uses TRBV7-2 and TRBJ1-2; D is perhaps TRBD1 (5 bases). The V end lost 5 bases, the J end lost 4 bases, and 11 bases lay between the germline ends. Germline CDR1 and CDR2: SGHTA and FQGNSA. The CDR3 extends over 13 amino acids. The chain's CDR3 is CASSQGVAYGYTF. CDR3 DNA: TGTGCCAGCAGCCAGGGAGTTGCCTATGGCTACACCTTC.

The genes are TRBV6-5 and TRBJ1-5, with D hard to call. Germline lookup yields CDR1 MNHEY and CDR2 SVGAGI. The CDR3 is 15 amino acids. V dropped 0 bases and J dropped 6 bases, with 12 bases sitting between them. CDR3: CASSYSTGVGQPQHF. The DNA for the CDR3 is TGTGCCAGCAGTTACTCGACCGGGGTGGGTCAGCCCCAGCATTTT.

The chain's CDR3 is CASSQTGGVGGYTF. The CDR3 nucleotides read TGTGCCAGCAGCCAGACAGGGGGCGTAGGAGGCTACACCTTC. The chain is built from TRBV4-2 and TRBJ1-2; TRBD1 matches 10 bases. Trimming removed 3 bases from V and 8 bases from J; junction bases left unmatched: 6. Germline assignment: CDR1 LGHNA and CDR2 YNFKEQ. The CDR3 spans 14 residues.

Only a few counts were recorded for this clone. The chain recombines TRBV2 with TRBJ2-5, with D unclear. The CDR3 runs 16 residues. V was trimmed by 3 bases and J by 5 bases, leaving 19 bases between them. The germline CDR1 and CDR2 sequences are SNHLY and FYNNEI. The CDR3 DNA is TGTGCCAGCAGTGATCCCCGTAGGTTAGGCGGTGAGACCCAGTACTTC. It specifies CASSDPRRLGGETQYF. The full variable domain, its missing parts supplied by reference TRBV2 and TRBJ2-5, is EPEVTQTPSHQVTQMGQEVILRCVPISNHLYFYWYRQILGQKVEFLVSFYNNEISEKSEIFDDQFSVERPDGSNFTLKIRSTKLEDSAMYFCASSDPRRLGGETQYFGPGTRLLVL.